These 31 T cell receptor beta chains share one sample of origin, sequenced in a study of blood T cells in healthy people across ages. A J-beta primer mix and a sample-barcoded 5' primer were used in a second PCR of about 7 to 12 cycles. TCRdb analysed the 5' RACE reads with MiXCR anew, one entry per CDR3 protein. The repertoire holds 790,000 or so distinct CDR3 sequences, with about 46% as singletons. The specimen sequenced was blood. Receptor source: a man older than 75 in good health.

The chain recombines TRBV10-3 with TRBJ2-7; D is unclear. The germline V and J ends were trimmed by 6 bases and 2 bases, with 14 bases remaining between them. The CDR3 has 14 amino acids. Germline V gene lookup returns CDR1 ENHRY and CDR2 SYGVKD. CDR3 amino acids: CAIRKSFEAYEQYF. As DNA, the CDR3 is TGTGCCATCAGGAAAAGTTTTGAGGCCTACGAGCAGTACTTC.

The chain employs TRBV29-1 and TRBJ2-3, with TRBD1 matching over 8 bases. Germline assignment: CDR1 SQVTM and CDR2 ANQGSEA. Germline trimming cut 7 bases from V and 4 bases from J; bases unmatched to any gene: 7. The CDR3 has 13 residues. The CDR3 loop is CSAGQGLPDTQYF. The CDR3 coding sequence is TGCAGCGCCGGACAGGGACTCCCAGATACGCAGTATTTT.

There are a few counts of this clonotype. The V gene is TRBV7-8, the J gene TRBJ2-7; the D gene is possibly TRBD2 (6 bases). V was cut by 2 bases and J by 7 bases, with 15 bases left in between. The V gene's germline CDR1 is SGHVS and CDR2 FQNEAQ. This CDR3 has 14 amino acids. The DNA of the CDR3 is TGTGCCAGCAGCTTATCTCCGGGAGTGCGGGAGCAGTACTTC. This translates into CASSLSPGVREQYF.

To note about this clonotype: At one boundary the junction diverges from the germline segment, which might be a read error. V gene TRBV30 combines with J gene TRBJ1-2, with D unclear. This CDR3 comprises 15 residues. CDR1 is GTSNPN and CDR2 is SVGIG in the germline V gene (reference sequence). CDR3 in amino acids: CARSPTMTLNYGYTF. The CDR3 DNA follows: TGTGCCCGGAGTCCTACAATGACTTTAAACTATGGCTACACCTTC. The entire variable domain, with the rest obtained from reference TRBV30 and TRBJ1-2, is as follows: SQTIHQWPATLVQPVGSPLSLECTVEGTSNPNLYWYRQAAGRGLQLLFYSVGIGQISSEVPQNLSASRPQDRQFILSSKKLLLSDSGFYLCARSPTMTLNYGYTFGSGTRLTVV.

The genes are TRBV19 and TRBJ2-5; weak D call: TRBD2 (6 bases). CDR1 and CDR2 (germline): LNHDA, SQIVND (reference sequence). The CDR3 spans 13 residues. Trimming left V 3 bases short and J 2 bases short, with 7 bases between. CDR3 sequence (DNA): TGTGCCAGTAGTATGCGGGAACAAGAGACCCAGTACTTC. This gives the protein CASSMREQETQYF.

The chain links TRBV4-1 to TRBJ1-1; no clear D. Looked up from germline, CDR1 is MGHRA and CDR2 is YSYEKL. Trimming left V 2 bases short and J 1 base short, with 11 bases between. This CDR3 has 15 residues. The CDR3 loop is CASSQPGQANTEAFF. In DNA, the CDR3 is TGCGCCAGCAGCCAACCGGGTCAGGCGAACACTGAAGCTTTCTTT.

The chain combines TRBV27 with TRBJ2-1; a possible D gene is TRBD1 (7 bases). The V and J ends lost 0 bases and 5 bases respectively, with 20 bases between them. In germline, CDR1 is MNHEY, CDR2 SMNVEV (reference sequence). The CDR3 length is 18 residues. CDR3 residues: CASSLSLAGGIENNEQFF. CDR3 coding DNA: TGTGCCAGCAGTTTATCTCTCGCAGGGGGGATTGAGAACAATGAGCAGTTCTTC.

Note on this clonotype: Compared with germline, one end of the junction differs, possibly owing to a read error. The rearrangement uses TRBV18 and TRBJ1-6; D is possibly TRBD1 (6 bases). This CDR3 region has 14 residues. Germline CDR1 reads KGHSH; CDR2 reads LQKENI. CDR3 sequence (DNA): TGTGCCAGCTCACCAAACCAGGGGTATTCACCCCCCCACTTT. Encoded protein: CASSPNQGYSPPHF. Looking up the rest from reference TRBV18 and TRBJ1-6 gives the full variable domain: NAGVMQNPRHLVRRRGQEARLRCSPMKGHSHVYWYRQLPEEGLKFMVYLQKENIIDESGMPKERFSAEFPKEGPSILRIQQVVRGDSAAYFCASSPNQGYSPPHFGNGTRLTVT.

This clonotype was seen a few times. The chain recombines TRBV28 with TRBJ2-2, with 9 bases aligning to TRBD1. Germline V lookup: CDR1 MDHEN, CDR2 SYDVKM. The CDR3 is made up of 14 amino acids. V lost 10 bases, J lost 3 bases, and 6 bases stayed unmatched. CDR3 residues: CATKGQGDTGELFF. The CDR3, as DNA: TGTGCCACCAAGGGACAGGGAGACACCGGGGAGCTGTTTTTT.

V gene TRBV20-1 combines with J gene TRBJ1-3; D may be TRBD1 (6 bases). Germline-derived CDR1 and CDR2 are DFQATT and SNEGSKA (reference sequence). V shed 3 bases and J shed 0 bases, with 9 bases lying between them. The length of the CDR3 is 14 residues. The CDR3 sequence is CSARRGASGNTIYF. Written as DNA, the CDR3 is TGCAGTGCTAGGCGGGGGGCCTCTGGAAACACCATATATTTT.

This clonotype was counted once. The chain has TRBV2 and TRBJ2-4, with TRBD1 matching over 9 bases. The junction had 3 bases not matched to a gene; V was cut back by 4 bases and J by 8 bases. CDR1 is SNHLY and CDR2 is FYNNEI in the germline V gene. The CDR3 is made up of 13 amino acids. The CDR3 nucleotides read TGTGCCAGCAGTGGGGACAGGGCGGACATTCAGTACTTC. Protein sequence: CASSGDRADIQYF.

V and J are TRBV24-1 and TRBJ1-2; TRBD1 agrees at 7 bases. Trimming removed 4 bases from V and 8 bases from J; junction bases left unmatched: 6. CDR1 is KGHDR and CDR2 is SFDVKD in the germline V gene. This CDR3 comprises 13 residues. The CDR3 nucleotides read TGTGCCACCAGTGACTACAACAGGGGCGGCTACACCTTC. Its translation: CATSDYNRGGYTF.

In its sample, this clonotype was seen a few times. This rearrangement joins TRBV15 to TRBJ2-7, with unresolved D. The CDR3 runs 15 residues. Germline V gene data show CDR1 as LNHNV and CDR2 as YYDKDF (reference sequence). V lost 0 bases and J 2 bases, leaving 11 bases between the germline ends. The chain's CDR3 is CATSRDRGGPYEQYF. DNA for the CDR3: TGTGCCACCAGCAGAGATCGAGGCGGACCCTACGAGCAGTACTTC.

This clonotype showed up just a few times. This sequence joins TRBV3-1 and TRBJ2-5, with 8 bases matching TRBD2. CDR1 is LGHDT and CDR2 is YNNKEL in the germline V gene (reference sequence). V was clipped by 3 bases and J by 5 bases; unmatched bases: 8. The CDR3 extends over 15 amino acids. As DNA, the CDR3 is TGTGCCAGCAGCCACGGGACTAGGACGGGCGAGACCCAGTACTTC. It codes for CASSHGTRTGETQYF.

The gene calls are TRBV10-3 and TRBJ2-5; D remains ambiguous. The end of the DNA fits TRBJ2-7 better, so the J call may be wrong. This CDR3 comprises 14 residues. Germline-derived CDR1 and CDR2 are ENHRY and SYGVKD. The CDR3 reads CAIRRVDSPYEQYF. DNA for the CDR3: TGTGCCATCAGGAGAGTCGATAGTCCCTACGAGCAGTACTTC.

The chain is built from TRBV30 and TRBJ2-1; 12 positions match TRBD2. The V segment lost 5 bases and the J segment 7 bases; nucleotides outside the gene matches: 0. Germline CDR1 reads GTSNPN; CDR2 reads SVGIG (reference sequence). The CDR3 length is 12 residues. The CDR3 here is CAWGTSGNEQFF. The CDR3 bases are TGTGCCTGGGGGACTAGCGGGAATGAGCAGTTCTTC.

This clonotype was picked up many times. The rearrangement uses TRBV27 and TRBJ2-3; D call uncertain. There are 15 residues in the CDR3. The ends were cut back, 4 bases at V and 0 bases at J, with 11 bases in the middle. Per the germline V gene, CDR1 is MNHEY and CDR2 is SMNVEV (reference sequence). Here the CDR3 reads CASSSLRTSTDTQYF. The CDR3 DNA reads TGTGCCAGCAGTTCCCTAAGAACTAGCACAGATACGCAGTATTTT.

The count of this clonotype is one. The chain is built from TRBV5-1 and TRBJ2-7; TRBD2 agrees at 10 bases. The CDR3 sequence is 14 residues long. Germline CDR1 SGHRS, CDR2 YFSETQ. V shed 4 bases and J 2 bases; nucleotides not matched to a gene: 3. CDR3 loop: CASSLGTSAYEQYF. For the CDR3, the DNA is TGCGCCAGCAGCCTAGGGACTAGCGCCTACGAGCAGTACTTC. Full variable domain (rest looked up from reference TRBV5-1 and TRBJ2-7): KAGVTQTPRYLIKTRGQQVTLSCSPISGHRSVSWYQQTPGQGLQFLFEYFSETQRNKGNFPGRFSGRQFSNSRSEMNVSTLELGDSALYLCASSLGTSAYEQYFGPGTRLTVT.

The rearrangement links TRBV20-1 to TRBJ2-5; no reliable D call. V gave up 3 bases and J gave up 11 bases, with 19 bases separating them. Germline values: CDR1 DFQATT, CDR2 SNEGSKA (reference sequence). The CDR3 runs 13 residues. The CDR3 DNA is TGCAGTGCTAGTTGGCCTAATAACAATGAGCAGTACTTC. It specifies CSASWPNNNEQYF.

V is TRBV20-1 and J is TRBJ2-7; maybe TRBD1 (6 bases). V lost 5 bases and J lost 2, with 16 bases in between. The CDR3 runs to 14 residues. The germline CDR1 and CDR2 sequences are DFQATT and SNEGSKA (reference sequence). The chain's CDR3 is CSALAQTGPYEQYF. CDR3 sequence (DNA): TGCAGTGCTCTTGCCCAGACAGGACCCTACGAGCAGTACTTC.

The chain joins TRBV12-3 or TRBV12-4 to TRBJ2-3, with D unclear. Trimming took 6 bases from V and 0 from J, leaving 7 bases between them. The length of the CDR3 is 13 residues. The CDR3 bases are TGTGCCAGCAGCAAGGACAGCACAGATACGCAGTATTTT. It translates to CASSKDSTDTQYF.

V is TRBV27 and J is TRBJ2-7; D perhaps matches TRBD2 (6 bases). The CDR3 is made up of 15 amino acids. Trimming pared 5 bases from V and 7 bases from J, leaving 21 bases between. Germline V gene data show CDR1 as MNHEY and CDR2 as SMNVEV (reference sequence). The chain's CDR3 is CASSEGLAAYNEQYF. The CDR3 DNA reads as TGTGCCAGCAGTGAGGGACTGGCAGCCTACAATGAGCAGTACTTC.

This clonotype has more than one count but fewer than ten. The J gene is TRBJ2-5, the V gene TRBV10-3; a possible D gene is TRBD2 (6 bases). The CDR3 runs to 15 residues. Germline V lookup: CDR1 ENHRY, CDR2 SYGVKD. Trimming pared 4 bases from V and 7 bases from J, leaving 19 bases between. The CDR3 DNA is TGTGCCATCAGTGTAAGGACTACCGGAATAGGGACCCAGTACTTC. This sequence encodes CAISVRTTGIGTQYF.

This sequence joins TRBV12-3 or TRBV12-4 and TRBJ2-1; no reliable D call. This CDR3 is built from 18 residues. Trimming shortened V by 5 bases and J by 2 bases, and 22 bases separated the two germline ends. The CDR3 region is CASSKGRPGRYPYNEQFF. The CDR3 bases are TGTGCCAGCAGTAAGGGTAGACCGGGTCGATATCCCTACAATGAGCAGTTCTTC.

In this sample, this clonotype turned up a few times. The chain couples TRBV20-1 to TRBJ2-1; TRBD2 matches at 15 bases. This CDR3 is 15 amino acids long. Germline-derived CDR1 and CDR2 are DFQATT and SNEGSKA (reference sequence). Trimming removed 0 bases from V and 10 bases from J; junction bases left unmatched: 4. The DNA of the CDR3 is TGCAGTGCTAGAGACCCCGGGACTAGCGGGAGGGAGCAGTTCTTC. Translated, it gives CSARDPGTSGREQFF.

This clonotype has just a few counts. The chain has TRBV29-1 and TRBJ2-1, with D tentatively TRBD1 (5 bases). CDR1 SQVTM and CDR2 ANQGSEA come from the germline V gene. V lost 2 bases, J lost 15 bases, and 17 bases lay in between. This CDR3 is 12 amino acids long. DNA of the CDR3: TGCAGCGTTGAAATACAGGCTCTGTCCCCGTTCTTC. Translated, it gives CSVEIQALSPFF.

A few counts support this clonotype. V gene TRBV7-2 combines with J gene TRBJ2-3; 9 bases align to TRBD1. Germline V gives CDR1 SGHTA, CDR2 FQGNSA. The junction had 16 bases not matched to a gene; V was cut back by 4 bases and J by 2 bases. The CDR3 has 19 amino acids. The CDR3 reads CASSSSSSSGTGITDTQYF. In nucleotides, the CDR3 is TGTGCCAGCAGCTCGTCCTCATCTTCCGGGACAGGGATCACAGATACGCAGTATTTT.

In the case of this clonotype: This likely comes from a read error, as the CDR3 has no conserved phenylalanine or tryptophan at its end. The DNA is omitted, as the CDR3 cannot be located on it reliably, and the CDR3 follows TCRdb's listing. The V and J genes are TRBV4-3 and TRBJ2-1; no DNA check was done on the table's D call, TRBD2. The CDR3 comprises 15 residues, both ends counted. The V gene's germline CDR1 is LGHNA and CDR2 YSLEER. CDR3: CASSQEPSETMSSSS.

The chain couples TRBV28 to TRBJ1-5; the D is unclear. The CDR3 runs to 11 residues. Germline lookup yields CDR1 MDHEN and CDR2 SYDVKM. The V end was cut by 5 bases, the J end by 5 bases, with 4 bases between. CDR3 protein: CASSRDQPQHF. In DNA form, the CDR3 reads TGTGCCAGCAGTCGAGATCAGCCCCAGCATTTT. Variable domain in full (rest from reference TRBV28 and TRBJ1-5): DVKVTQSSRYLVKRTGEKVFLECVQDMDHENMFWYRQDPGLGLRLIYFSYDVKMKEKGDIPEGYSVSREKKERFSLILESASTNQTSMYLCASSRDQPQHFGDGTRLSIL.

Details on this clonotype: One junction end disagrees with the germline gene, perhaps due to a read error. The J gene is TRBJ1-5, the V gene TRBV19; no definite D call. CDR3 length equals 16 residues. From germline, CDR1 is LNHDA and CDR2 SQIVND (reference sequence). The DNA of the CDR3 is TGTGCCAGTAGTATAGAGGCCAGGCTTAGCAGTCAGCCCCAGCATTTT. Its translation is CASSIEARLSSQPQHF.

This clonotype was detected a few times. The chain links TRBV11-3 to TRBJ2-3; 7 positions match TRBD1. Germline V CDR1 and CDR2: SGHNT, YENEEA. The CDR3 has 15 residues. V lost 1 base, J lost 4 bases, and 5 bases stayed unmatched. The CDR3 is CASSLGRTGPDTQYF. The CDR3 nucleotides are TGTGCCAGCAGCTTAGGAAGGACAGGACCAGATACGCAGTATTTT.